This T cell receptor (beta chain) was profiled in a study of T cells in Graves' hyperthyroidism and ophthalmopathy. This clonotype has ten or more counts. Its antigen remains unknown. TCR beta CDR3 sequences were amplified from RNA transcripts. First-round RT-PCR with HTBI primers amplified the TCR CDR3 region. MiXCR, run by TCRdb on the multiplex PCR reads, gives a single entry per CDR3 protein. The table lists approximately 330,000 distinct CDR3 sequences, about an eighth of them singletons. Findings and limits, study-wide: The blood repertoire included most of the expanded thyroid clonotypes above 0.001. Before onset, ophthalmopathy was predicted by the model a median roughly 6.8 months earlier. Ophthalmopathy cases were set apart from stable hyperthyroidism by a 13 V-J model.

The authors took PBMCs from roughly 10 ml fresh peripheral blood. This TCR came from a woman in her thirties or forties with Graves' ophthalmopathy. The specimen sequenced was blood.

This chain's CDR3 is CASSLGGAQETQYF. The CDR3 coding sequence is TGTGCCAGCAGCTTGGGGGGAGCCCAAGAGACCCAGTACTTC. The V gene is TRBV14, the J gene TRBJ2-5; TRBD2 is a possible D gene (6 bases). With 5 bases removed from V and 1 base from J, the gap between germline ends came to 11 bases. From germline, CDR1 is SGHDN and CDR2 FVKESK. The CDR3 extends over 14 amino acids.